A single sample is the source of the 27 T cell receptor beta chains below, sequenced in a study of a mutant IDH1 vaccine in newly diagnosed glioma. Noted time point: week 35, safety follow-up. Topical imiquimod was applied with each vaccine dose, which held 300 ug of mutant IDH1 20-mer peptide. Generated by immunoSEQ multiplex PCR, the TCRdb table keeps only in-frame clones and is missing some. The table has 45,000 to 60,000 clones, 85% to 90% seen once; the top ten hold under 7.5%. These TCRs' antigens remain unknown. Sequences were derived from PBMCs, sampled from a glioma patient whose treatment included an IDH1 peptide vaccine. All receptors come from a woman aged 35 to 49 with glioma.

The DNA of the CDR3 is TGCGCCAGCAGCTTGGCCTCGGGACAGGGTTACGAGCAGTACTTC. Protein product: CASSLASGQGYEQYF. V is TRBV5-1 and J is TRBJ2-7, with 9 bases matching TRBD1. CDR3 length: 15 residues. CDR1 is SGHRS and CDR2 is YFSETQ in the germline V gene. V gave up 0 bases and J gave up 4 bases; unmatched junction bases: 5.

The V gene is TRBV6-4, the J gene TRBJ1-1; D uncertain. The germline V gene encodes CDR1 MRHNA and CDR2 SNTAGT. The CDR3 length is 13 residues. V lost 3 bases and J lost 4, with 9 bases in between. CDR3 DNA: TGTGCCAGCAGTGAGACTGGGTTCACTGAAGCTTTCTTT. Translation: CASSETGFTEAFF.

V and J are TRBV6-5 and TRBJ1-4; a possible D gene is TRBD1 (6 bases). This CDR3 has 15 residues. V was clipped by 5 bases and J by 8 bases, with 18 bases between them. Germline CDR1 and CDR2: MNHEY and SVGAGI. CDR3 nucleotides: TGTGCCAGCAGTGTGACCGGGACACGAGTCGAAAAACTGTTTTTT. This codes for CASSVTGTRVEKLFF.

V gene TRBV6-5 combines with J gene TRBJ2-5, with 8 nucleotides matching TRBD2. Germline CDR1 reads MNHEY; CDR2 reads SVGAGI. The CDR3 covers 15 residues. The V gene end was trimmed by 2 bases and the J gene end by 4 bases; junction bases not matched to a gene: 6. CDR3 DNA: TGTGCCAGCAGTTACACCGGGGGGGCAGGAGAGACCCAGTACTTC. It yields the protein CASSYTGGAGETQYF.

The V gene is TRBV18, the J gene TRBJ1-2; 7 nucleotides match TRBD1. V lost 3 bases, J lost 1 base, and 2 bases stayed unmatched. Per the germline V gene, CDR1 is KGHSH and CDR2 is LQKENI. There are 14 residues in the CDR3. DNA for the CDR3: TGTGCCAGCTCACCGGACAGGTTTAACTATGGCTACACCTTC. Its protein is CASSPDRFNYGYTF.

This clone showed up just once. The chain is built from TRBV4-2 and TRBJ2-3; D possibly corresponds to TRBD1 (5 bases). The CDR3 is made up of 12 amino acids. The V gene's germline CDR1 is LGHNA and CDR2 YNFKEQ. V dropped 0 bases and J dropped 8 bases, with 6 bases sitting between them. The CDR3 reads CASSQDRGTQYF. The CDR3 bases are TGTGCCAGCAGCCAAGATAGGGGTACGCAGTATTTT.

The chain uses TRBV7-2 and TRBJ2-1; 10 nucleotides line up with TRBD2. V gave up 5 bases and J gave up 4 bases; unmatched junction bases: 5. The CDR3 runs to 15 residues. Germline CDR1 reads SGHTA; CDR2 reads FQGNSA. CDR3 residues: CASSPGTSVYNEQFF. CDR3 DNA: TGTGCCAGCAGCCCAGGGACTAGCGTGTACAATGAGCAGTTCTTC.

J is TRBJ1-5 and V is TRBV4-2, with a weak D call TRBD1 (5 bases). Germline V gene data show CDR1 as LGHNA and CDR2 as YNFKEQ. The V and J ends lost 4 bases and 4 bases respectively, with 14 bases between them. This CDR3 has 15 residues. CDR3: CASSPLRDPNQPQHF. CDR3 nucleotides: TGTGCCAGCAGCCCCTTGAGGGACCCTAATCAGCCCCAGCATTTT.

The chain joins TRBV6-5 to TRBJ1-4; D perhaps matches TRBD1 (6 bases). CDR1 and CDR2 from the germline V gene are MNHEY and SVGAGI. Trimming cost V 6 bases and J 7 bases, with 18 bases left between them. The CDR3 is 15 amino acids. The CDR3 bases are TGTGCCAGCAGACCCCCGGGAGGCAGGGGTGAAAAACTGTTTTTT. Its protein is CASRPPGGRGEKLFF.

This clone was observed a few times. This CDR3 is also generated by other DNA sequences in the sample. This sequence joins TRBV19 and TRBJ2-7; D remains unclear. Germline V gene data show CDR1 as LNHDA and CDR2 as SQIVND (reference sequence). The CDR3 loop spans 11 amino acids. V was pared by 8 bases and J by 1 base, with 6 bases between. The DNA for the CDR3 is TGTGCCAGTGGGGTGTCCTACGAGCAGTACTTC. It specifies CASGVSYEQYF.

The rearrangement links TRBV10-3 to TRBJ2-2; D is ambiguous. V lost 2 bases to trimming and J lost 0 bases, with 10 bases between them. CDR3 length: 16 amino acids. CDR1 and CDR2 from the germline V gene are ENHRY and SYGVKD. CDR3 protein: CAISELVKSNTGELFF. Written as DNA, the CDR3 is TGTGCCATCAGTGAGCTCGTGAAGTCGAACACCGGGGAGCTGTTTTTT.

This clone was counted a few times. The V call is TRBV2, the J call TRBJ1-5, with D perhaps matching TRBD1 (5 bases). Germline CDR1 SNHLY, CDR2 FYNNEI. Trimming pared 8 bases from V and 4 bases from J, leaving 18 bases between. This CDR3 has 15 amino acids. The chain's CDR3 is CASGKDLGANQPQHF. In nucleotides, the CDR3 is TGTGCCAGCGGGAAGGACCTCGGGGCGAATCAGCCCCAGCATTTT.

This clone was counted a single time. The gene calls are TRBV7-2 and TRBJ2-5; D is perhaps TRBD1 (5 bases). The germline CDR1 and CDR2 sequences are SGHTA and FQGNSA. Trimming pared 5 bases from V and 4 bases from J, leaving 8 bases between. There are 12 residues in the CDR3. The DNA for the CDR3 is TGTGCCAGCAGCCACAGGCCAGAGACCCAGTACTTC. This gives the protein CASSHRPETQYF.

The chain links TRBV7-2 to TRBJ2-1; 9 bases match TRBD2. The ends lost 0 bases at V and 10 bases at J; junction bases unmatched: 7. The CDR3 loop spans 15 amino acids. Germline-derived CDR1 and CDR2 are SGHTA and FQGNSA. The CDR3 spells CASSLAETSGIEQFF. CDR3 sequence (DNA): TGTGCCAGCAGCTTAGCGGAGACTAGCGGAATAGAGCAGTTCTTC.

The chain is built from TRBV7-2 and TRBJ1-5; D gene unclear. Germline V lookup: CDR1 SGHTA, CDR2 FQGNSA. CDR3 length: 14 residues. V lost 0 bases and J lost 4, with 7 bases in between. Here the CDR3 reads CASSLATDNQPQHF. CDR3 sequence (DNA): TGTGCCAGCAGCTTAGCCACAGATAATCAGCCCCAGCATTTT.

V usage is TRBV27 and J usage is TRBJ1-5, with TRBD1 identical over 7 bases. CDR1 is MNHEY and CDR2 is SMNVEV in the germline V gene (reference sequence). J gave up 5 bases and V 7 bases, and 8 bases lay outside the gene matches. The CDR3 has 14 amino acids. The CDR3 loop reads CASTSGGGDQPQHF. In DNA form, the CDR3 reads TGTGCCAGCACCTCAGGGGGGGGCGATCAGCCCCAGCATTTT.

CDR3 sequence reads: CASSLDSSYEQYF. In DNA form, the CDR3 reads TGTGCCAGCAGCTTGGACAGCTCCTACGAGCAGTACTTC. The chain couples TRBV11-2 to TRBJ2-7; weak D call: TRBD1 (6 bases). V lost 3 bases, J lost 0 bases, and 6 bases lay in between. Per the germline V gene, CDR1 is SGHAT and CDR2 is FQNNGV. The CDR3 length is 13 residues.

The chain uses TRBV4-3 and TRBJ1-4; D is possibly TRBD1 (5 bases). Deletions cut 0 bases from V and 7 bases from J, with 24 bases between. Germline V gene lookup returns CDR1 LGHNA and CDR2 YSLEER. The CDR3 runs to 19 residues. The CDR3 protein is CASSQDLGGGTTMSEKLFF. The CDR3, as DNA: TGCGCCAGCAGCCAAGATCTCGGGGGGGGGACTACGATGAGTGAAAAACTGTTTTTT.

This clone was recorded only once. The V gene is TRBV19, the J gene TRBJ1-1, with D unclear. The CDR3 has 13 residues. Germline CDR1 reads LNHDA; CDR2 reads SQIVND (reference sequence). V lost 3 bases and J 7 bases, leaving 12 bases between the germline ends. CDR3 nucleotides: TGTGCCAGTAGTATGTACCTTAACGGTGAAGCTTTCTTT. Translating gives CASSMYLNGEAFF. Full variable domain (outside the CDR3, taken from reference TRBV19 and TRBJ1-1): DGGITQSPKYLFRKEGQNVTLSCEQNLNHDAMYWYRQDPGQGLRLIYYSQIVNDFQKGDIAEGYSVSREKKESFPLTVTSAQKNPTAFYLCASSMYLNGEAFFGQGTRLTVV.

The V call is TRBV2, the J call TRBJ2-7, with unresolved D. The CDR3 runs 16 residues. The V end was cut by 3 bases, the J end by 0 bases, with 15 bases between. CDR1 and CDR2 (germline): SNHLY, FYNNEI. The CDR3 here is CASSDPTSAPSYEQYF. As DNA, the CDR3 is TGTGCCAGCAGTGACCCAACCTCGGCCCCCTCCTACGAGCAGTACTTC.

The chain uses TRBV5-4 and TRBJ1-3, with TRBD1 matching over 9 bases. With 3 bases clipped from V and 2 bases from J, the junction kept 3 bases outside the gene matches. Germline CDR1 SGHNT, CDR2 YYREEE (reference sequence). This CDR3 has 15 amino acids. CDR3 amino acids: CASSYGQGTGNTIYF. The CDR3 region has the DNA TGTGCCAGCAGCTATGGACAGGGGACTGGAAACACCATATATTTT.

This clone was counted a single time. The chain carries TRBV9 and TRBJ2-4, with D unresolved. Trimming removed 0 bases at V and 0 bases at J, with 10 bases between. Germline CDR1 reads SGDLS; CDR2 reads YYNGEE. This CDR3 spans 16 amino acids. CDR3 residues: CASSVDTHLAKNIQYF. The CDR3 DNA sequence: TGTGCCAGCAGCGTAGATACACACCTAGCCAAAAACATTCAGTACTTC.

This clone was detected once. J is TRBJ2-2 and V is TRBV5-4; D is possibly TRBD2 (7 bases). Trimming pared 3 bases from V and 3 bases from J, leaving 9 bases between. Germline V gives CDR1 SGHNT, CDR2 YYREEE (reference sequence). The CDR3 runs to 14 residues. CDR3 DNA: TGTGCCAGCAGCTGGGAGGGGGACACCGGGGAGCTGTTTTTT. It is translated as CASSWEGDTGELFF.

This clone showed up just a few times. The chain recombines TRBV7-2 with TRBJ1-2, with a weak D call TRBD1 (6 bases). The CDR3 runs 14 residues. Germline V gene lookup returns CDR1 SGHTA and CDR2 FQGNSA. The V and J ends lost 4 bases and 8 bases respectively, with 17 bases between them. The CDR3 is CASSSPGGFWGYTF. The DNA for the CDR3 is TGTGCCAGCAGCTCCCCCGGGGGCTTCTGGGGCTACACCTTC.

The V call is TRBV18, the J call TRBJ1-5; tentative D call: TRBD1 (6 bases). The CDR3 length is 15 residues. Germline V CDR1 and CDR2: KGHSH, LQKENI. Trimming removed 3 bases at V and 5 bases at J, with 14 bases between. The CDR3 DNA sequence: TGTGCCAGCTCACCGGCGGGGGCGGATTATCAGCCCCAGCATTTT. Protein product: CASSPAGADYQPQHF.

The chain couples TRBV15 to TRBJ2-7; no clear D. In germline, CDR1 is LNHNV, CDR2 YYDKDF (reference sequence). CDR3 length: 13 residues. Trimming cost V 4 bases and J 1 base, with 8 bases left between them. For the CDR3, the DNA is TGTGCCACCAGCACTTCGAGTTCCTACGAGCAGTACTTC. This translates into CATSTSSSYEQYF.

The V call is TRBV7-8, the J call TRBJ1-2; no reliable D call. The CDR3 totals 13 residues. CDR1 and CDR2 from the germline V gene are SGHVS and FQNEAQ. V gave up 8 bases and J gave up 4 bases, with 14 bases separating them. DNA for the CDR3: TGTGCCAGCGGGCGCTTAAACTCCTATGGCTACACCTTC. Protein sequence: CASGRLNSYGYTF.